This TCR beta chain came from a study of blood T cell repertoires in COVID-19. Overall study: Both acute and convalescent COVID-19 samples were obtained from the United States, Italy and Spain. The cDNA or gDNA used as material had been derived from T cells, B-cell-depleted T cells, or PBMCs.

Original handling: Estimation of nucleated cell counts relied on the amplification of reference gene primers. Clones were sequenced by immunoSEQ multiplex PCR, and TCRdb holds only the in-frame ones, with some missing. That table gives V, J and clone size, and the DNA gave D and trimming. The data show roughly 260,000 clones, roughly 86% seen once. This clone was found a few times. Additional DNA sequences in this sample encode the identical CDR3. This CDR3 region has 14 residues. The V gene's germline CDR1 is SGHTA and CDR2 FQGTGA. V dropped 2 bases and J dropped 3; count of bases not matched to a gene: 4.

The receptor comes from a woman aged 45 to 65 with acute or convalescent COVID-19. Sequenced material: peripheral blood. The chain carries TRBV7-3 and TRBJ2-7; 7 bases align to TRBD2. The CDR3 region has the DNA TGTGCCAGCAGCTTATCCCCGGGAGGCTACGAGCAGTACTTC. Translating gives CASSLSPGGYEQYF.